This TCR beta chain originates from a study of Ad26.COV2.S vaccination and SARS-CoV-2 variants. Study-level points and caveats: It is possible that the TCR breadth and depth analyses underestimated the total T cell responses.

Clones were sequenced by immunoSEQ multiplex PCR, and TCRdb holds only the in-frame ones, with some missing. The sample lists hundreds of thousands of clones; 70% to 90% were seen once. Treatment: 15 to 20 received Ad26.COV2.S at low or high dose, single or two shots; roughly five received placebo; per-sample allocation not given. Each sample was drawn 63 days after the first injection (of vaccine or placebo). Notes on this clone: No antigen is known for it.

The CDR3 is 15 amino acids. The germline gives CDR1 MNHEY, CDR2 SVGAGI. V lost 6 bases, J lost 0 bases, and 6 bases stayed unmatched. This material consisted of peripheral blood, taken in a trial of Ad26.COV2.S vaccine versus placebo. The rearrangement uses TRBV6-5 and TRBJ2-3, with 7 bases that match TRBD2. This TCR derives from a person between 18 and 60 years old who received the Ad26.COV2.S COVID-19 vaccine or a placebo. The CDR3 coding sequence is TGTGCCAGCAGCCGAGAGCGGGGTAGCACAGATACGCAGTATTTT. It encodes CASSRERGSTDTQYF.